These T cell receptor beta chains were read from a single sample in a study of identical twins. TCRdb reprocessed the 5' RACE reads with MiXCR, giving one entry per CDR3 protein. The profile shows hundreds of thousands of distinct CDR3 sequences, 12% of them singletons. Separately, the same data were catalogued under a study of yellow fever vaccine responses in identical twins.

Sequencing was carried out using CD8+ T cells sorted from blood. These TCRs come from a woman between 18 and 29 years old in good health. Each CDR3 is given with its conserved first and last residue. The order of the fields is V gene, clone size, D gene, J gene, CDR3 DNA, CDR3 protein. A D gene is named only where the DNA matches it firmly. Clone size is shown for a subset of rows, as once, few, many or a class of expanded clone.

v_gene: TRBV25-1
abundance: many
d_gene: TRBD1
j_gene: TRBJ2-1
CDR3nt: TGTGCCAGCAGTGAAGGGACAGGGTCCTACAATGAGCAGTTCTTC
CDR3aa: CASSEGTGSYNEQFF

v_gene: TRBV15
abundance: few
d_gene: -
j_gene: TRBJ2-1
CDR3nt: TGTGCCACCAGCAGAGTTTTTGGAGTCTACAATGAGCAGTTCTTC
CDR3aa: CATSRVFGVYNEQFF

v_gene: TRBV2
abundance: few
d_gene: -
j_gene: TRBJ2-1
CDR3nt: TGTGCCAGCAGTGAAAGGGATCGGGAGCAGTTCTTC
CDR3aa: CASSERDREQFF

v_gene: TRBV15
abundance: -
d_gene: TRBD1
j_gene: TRBJ2-7
CDR3nt: TGTGCCACCAGCATTTGGACAGGGGACGAGCAGTACTTC
CDR3aa: CATSIWTGDEQYF

v_gene: TRBV4-1
abundance: few
d_gene: TRBD1
j_gene: TRBJ2-3
CDR3nt: TGCGCCAGCAGCCAATACAGGGGAAGCACAGATACGCAGTATTTT
CDR3aa: CASSQYRGSTDTQYF

v_gene: TRBV10-3
abundance: few
d_gene: -
j_gene: TRBJ2-2
CDR3nt: TGTGCCATCAAAGGTCCGGGACACCCGGACACCGGGGAGCTGTTTTTT
CDR3aa: CAIKGPGHPDTGELFF

v_gene: TRBV20-1
abundance: -
d_gene: -
j_gene: TRBJ1-1
CDR3nt: TGCAGTGCTGTTGTCAGGGAGAGGGGCACTGAAGCTTTCTTT
CDR3aa: CSAVVRERGTEAFF

v_gene: TRBV6-1
abundance: -
d_gene: TRBD1
j_gene: TRBJ2-7
CDR3nt: TGTGCCAGCAGTACGGTCCGACAGGGGAGTTCCTACGAGCAGTACTTC
CDR3aa: CASSTVRQGSSYEQYF

v_gene: TRBV20-1
abundance: -
d_gene: TRBD1
j_gene: TRBJ1-2
CDR3nt: TGCAGTGCCGGAGGAGGACAGGGGGCGGATGGCTACACCTTC
CDR3aa: CSAGGGQGADGYTF

v_gene: TRBV9
abundance: -
d_gene: TRBD1
j_gene: TRBJ2-7
CDR3nt: TGTGCCAGCAGCGTTGGTGGGACAGGGTGGGGTTCCTACGAGCAGTACTTC
CDR3aa: CASSVGGTGWGSYEQYF

v_gene: TRBV12-3/TRBV12-4
abundance: many
d_gene: TRBD1
j_gene: TRBJ2-7
CDR3nt: TGTGCCAGCAGTTCGACAGGGCCAACCCTCTACGAGCAGTACTTC
CDR3aa: CASSSTGPTLYEQYF

v_gene: TRBV5-1
abundance: -
d_gene: TRBD2
j_gene: TRBJ2-3
CDR3nt: TGCGCCCCCCGCCGGGGGGGGGCATTAAGAAGAGATACGCAGTATTTT
CDR3aa: CAPRRGGALRRDTQYF

v_gene: TRBV7-8
abundance: few
d_gene: -
j_gene: TRBJ2-2
CDR3nt: TGTGCCAGCAGCCCCGGGGTGAGAACCGGGGAGCTGTTTTTT
CDR3aa: CASSPGVRTGELFF

v_gene: TRBV5-8
abundance: few
d_gene: TRBD1
j_gene: TRBJ1-2
CDR3nt: TGTGCCAGCAGCCTGTGGGGACAGGGACACTATGGCTACACCTTC
CDR3aa: CASSLWGQGHYGYTF

v_gene: TRBV12-3/TRBV12-4
abundance: -
d_gene: TRBD2
j_gene: TRBJ2-3
CDR3nt: TGTGCCAGCAGAAAACCTGGCGGGGGTGGCACAGATACGCAGTATTTT
CDR3aa: CASRKPGGGGTDTQYF

v_gene: TRBV10-3
abundance: -
d_gene: -
j_gene: TRBJ2-7
CDR3nt: TGTGCCATCAGTGCACCTAACAACGAGCAGTACTTC
CDR3aa: CAISAPNNEQYF

v_gene: TRBV28
abundance: -
d_gene: -
j_gene: TRBJ2-1
CDR3nt: TGTGCCAGCAGTTTTCGGGGCGCAGTAGATGAGCAGTTCTTC
CDR3aa: CASSFRGAVDEQFF

v_gene: TRBV12-3/TRBV12-4
abundance: many
d_gene: -
j_gene: TRBJ1-1
CDR3nt: TGTGCCAGCAGAGTGGCAGCCGAAGCTTTCTTT
CDR3aa: CASRVAAEAFF

v_gene: TRBV11-2
abundance: once
d_gene: -
j_gene: TRBJ2-4
CDR3nt: TGTGCCAGCAGCTTAGCTGGGGTGGAAAACATTCAGTACTTC
CDR3aa: CASSLAGVENIQYF

v_gene: TRBV7-9
abundance: -
d_gene: -
j_gene: TRBJ1-1
CDR3nt: TGTGCCAGCAGGCCCAAGGGGAGCACTGAAGCTTTCTTT
CDR3aa: CASRPKGSTEAFF

v_gene: TRBV5-5
abundance: many
d_gene: -
j_gene: TRBJ2-3
CDR3nt: TGTGCCAGCAGCCCCCCTTTTAGCACAGATACGCAGTATTTT
CDR3aa: CASSPPFSTDTQYF

v_gene: TRBV5-1
abundance: many
d_gene: TRBD1
j_gene: TRBJ1-2
CDR3nt: TGCGCCAGCAGCCCCGACAGGGCCCTCTCTTATGGCTACACCTTC
CDR3aa: CASSPDRALSYGYTF

v_gene: TRBV13
abundance: few
d_gene: -
j_gene: TRBJ1-1
CDR3nt: TGTGCCAGCAGCGTTGAAAACACTGAAGCTTTCTTT
CDR3aa: CASSVENTEAFF

v_gene: TRBV2
abundance: few
d_gene: TRBD1
j_gene: TRBJ2-5
CDR3nt: TGTGCCAGCGGACCGGGACAGGGGTTTCCAGAGACCCAGTACTTC
CDR3aa: CASGPGQGFPETQYF

v_gene: TRBV28
abundance: few
d_gene: TRBD2
j_gene: TRBJ2-2
CDR3nt: TGTGCCAGCAGATCAACGCGACTAGCGGGAGTCACCGGGGAGCTGTTTTTT
CDR3aa: CASRSTRLAGVTGELFF

v_gene: TRBV18
abundance: few
d_gene: -
j_gene: TRBJ1-2
CDR3nt: TGTGCCAGCTCAACTGGGGCAGATCCTAACTATGGCTACACCTTC
CDR3aa: CASSTGADPNYGYTF

v_gene: TRBV7-9
abundance: many
d_gene: -
j_gene: TRBJ2-1
CDR3nt: TGTGCCAGCAGCTTAGACCGGAACAATGAGCAGTTCTTC
CDR3aa: CASSLDRNNEQFF